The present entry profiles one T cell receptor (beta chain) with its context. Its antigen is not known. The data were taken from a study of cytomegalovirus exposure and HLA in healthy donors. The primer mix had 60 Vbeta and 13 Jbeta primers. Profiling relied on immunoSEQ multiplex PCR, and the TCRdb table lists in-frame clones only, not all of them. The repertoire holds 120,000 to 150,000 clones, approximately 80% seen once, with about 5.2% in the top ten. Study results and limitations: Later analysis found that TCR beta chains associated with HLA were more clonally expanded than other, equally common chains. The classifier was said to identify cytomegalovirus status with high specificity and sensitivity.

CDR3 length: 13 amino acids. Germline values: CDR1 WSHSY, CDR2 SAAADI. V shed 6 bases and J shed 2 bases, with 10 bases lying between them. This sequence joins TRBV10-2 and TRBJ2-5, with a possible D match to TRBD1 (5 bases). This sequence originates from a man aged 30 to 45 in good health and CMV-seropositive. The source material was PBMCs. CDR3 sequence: CASSVDTQETQYF. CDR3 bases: TGCGCCAGCAGCGTGGACACACAAGAGACCCAGTACTTC.